This T cell receptor (beta chain) appears in the sequencing data of a study of blood T cell repertoires in COVID-19. Study background: From T cells, B-cell-depleted T cells, or PBMCs came the material, which was cDNA or gDNA.

V was clipped by 1 base and J by 8 bases; unmatched bases: 4. This CDR3 has 14 residues. CDR1 SGHVS and CDR2 FQNEAQ come from the germline V gene. Sequencing was performed with immunoSEQ multiplex PCR; in TCRdb, only in-frame clones are kept and a portion is missing. This sample has around 27,000 clones, with approximately 80% found just once. The sample was peripheral blood. The clonotype comes from a human donor in a cohort sampled during active COVID-19. The chain has TRBV7-8 and TRBJ1-5, with 8 bases matching TRBD1. CDR3 sequence reads: CASSLVAGGEPQHF. CDR3 sequence (DNA): TGTGCCAGCAGCTTAGTCGCAGGGGGCGAGCCCCAGCATTTT.